Listed here are 28 T cell receptor beta chains from one sample, sequenced in a study of long-term antiretroviral therapy in people with HIV. Version v3.0 of the immunoSEQ assay ran at survey level. TCRdb's table, derived via immunoSEQ multiplex PCR, lists solely in-frame clones and lacks some. The sample lists 15,000 to 20,000 clones, roughly 86% occurring once. This specimen was unsorted PBMCs, taken 2.1 years after starting antiretroviral therapy. The receptor set was obtained from a man aged 18 to 30 with HIV.

CDR3 in DNA: TGTGCCAGCAATAGGGGACAGGACTCTGGCTACACCTTC. It translates to CASNRGQDSGYTF. The chain joins TRBV6-6 to TRBJ1-2, with TRBD1 identical over 8 bases. V trimming: 7 bases; J trimming: 7 bases; junction bases outside the gene matches: 8. This CDR3 has 13 residues. CDR1 is MNHNY and CDR2 is SVGAGI in the germline V gene (reference sequence).

V usage is TRBV25-1 and J usage is TRBJ1-2; no clear D. This CDR3 contains 14 residues. Trimming took 3 bases from V and 1 from J, leaving 9 bases between them. The germline V gene has CDR1 MGHDK and CDR2 SYGVNS. The CDR3 DNA reads TGTGCCAGCAGTGAGCCGGGTGGTAACTATGGCTACACCTTC. It codes for CASSEPGGNYGYTF.

The chain couples TRBV27 to TRBJ2-3; the match to TRBD2 covers 9 bases. There are 15 residues in the CDR3. V shed 6 bases and J 4 bases; nucleotides not matched to a gene: 8. Germline CDR1 and CDR2: MNHEY and SMNVEV (reference sequence). In DNA form, the CDR3 reads TGTGCCAGCAGAAAAGCGGGAGGAGGGGCAGATACGCAGTATTTT. This translates into CASRKAGGGADTQYF.

This chain uses TRBV7-8 with TRBJ2-7; D is perhaps TRBD2 (6 bases). Trimming took off 5 bases at V and 6 bases at J, with 23 bases between the two ends. Germline loops: CDR1 SGHVS, CDR2 FQNEAQ. CDR3 length: 16 residues. The chain's CDR3 is CASSQGGQRAYSEQYF. CDR3 in DNA: TGTGCCAGCAGCCAAGGCGGTCAGCGGGCTTACTCCGAGCAGTACTTC. Looking up the rest from reference TRBV7-8 and TRBJ2-7 gives the full variable domain: GAGVSQSPRYKVAKRGQDVALRCDPISGHVSLFWYQQALGQGPEFLTYFQNEAQLDKSGLPSDRFFAERPEGSVSTLKIQRTQQEDSAVYLCASSQGGQRAYSEQYFGPGTRLTVT.

The gene calls are TRBV13 and TRBJ2-1; 16 nucleotides agree with TRBD2. The germline CDR1 and CDR2 sequences are PRHDT and FYEKMQ (reference sequence). The CDR3 loop spans 16 amino acids. Trimming at V came to 3 bases and at J to 10 bases, leaving 6 bases not matched to a gene. CDR3 DNA sequence: TGTGCCAGCAGCTTGGGGACTAGCGGGGGGGCCTGGGAGCAGTTCTTC. Protein product: CASSLGTSGGAWEQFF.

The chain joins TRBV4-3 to TRBJ1-1; D gene ambiguous. Trimming removed 0 bases from V and 1 base from J, with 15 bases in between. The CDR3 runs to 17 residues. CDR1 LGHNA and CDR2 YSLEER come from the germline V gene. CDR3 loop: CASSQDYGAPPNTEAFF. The CDR3 DNA reads as TGCGCCAGCAGCCAAGACTACGGCGCGCCGCCGAACACTGAAGCTTTCTTT.

The chain couples TRBV6-5 to TRBJ1-1; 7 nucleotides align to TRBD1. V trimming: 8 bases; J trimming: 6 bases; junction bases outside the gene matches: 9. Germline CDR1 reads MNHEY; CDR2 reads SVGAGI. There are 13 residues in the CDR3. The CDR3 here is CASLRQGGSEAFF. DNA for the CDR3: TGTGCCAGCCTGAGGCAGGGGGGCTCTGAAGCTTTCTTT.

V usage is TRBV9 and J usage is TRBJ1-1; possibly TRBD1 for D (6 bases). Germline V CDR1 and CDR2: SGDLS, YYNGEE. The CDR3 runs 17 residues. Trimming took 0 bases from V and 1 from J, leaving 16 bases between them. CDR3 DNA sequence: TGTGCCAGCAGCGTAGCCACCGTGGGGGCTGAGAACACTGAAGCTTTCTTT. Amino acid sequence: CASSVATVGAENTEAFF.

The chain employs TRBV5-1 and TRBJ2-5; D is perhaps TRBD1 (6 bases). V dropped 4 bases and J dropped 5 bases, with 9 bases sitting between them. The germline V gene has CDR1 SGHRS and CDR2 YFSETQ. CDR3 length: 12 amino acids. Written as DNA, the CDR3 is TGCGCCAGCAGCGGGCAGGGGGAGACCCAGTACTTC. Protein: CASSGQGETQYF.

V gene TRBV6-6 combines with J gene TRBJ2-6; D is undetermined. Trimming took 6 bases from V and 2 from J, leaving 5 bases between them. The CDR3 sequence is 13 residues long. Per germline, CDR1 MNHNY and CDR2 SVGAGI (reference sequence). For the CDR3, the DNA is TGTGCCAGCAGGCACACTGGGGCCAACGTCCTGACTTTC. Protein product: CASRHTGANVLTF.

The genes are TRBV9 and TRBJ2-1; D not certain. The V end was cut by 0 bases, the J end by 6 bases, with 13 bases between. Germline V gives CDR1 SGDLS, CDR2 YYNGEE. This CDR3 has 15 amino acids. In DNA, the CDR3 is TGTGCCAGCAGCGTAGAGGGTGGTCTCTTCAATGAGCAGTTCTTC. Translating gives CASSVEGGLFNEQFF.

The J gene is TRBJ1-2, the V gene TRBV27; D ambiguous. Germline assignment: CDR1 MNHEY and CDR2 SMNVEV (reference sequence). This CDR3 is 13 amino acids long. Trimming stripped 3 bases from V and 2 bases from J, with 7 bases between. This chain's CDR3 is CASSFKENYGYTF. The CDR3 nucleotides read TGTGCCAGCAGTTTTAAGGAGAACTATGGCTACACCTTC.

The chain recombines TRBV11-3 with TRBJ1-5, with 8 bases identical to TRBD1. The V and J ends lost 4 bases and 2 bases, in that order; junction bases with no gene match: 10. The germline V gene encodes CDR1 SGHNT and CDR2 YENEEA. The CDR3 is 17 amino acids. The CDR3 here is CASSSSGGGWGNQPQHF. The CDR3 nucleotides read TGTGCCAGCAGCTCTTCAGGGGGCGGCTGGGGCAATCAGCCCCAGCATTTT.

The rearrangement uses TRBV7-9 and TRBJ1-1; D remains unclear. Trimming stripped 5 bases from V and 11 bases from J, with 30 bases between. Germline V gives CDR1 SEHNR, CDR2 FQNEAQ (reference sequence). This CDR3 has 17 residues. The CDR3 DNA is TGTGCCAGCAGCCGCCCTGCCAAATCCCTACAGACGGATCAGGCTTTCTTT. It is translated as CASSRPAKSLQTDQAFF. Combining the CDR3 with reference TRBV7-9 and TRBJ1-1 gives the whole variable domain DTGVSQNPRHKITKRGQNVTFRCDPISEHNRLYWYRQTLGQGPEFLTYFQNEAQLEKSRLLSDRFSAERPKGSFSTLEIQRTEQGDSAMYLCASSRPAKSLQTDQAFFGQGTRLTVV.

The J gene is TRBJ1-5, the V gene TRBV10-3; D is ambiguous. The CDR3 totals 13 residues. V gave up 2 bases and J gave up 4 bases, with 6 bases separating them. Germline V CDR1 and CDR2: ENHRY, SYGVKD. Written as DNA, the CDR3 is TGTGCCATCAGTGAGATAGAAAATCAGCCCCAGCATTTT. Protein: CAISEIENQPQHF.

This chain uses TRBV6-5 with TRBJ1-1; D is unresolved. CDR3 size: 13 residues. Germline lookup yields CDR1 MNHEY and CDR2 SVGAGI. Trimming stripped 2 bases from V and 1 base from J, with 5 bases between. CDR3 region: CASSYLRNTEAFF. For the CDR3, the DNA is TGTGCCAGCAGTTACCTGCGGAACACTGAAGCTTTCTTT.

This clone was observed once. The chain couples TRBV18 to TRBJ2-7, with 11 positions matching TRBD2. Per the germline V gene, CDR1 is KGHSH and CDR2 is LQKENI. Unmatched junction bases numbered 9, after V lost 6 bases and J lost 2 bases. CDR3 length: 16 residues. This CDR3 is CASSPPTSGRAYEQYF. DNA for the CDR3: TGTGCCAGCTCTCCCCCCACTAGCGGGAGAGCCTACGAGCAGTACTTC.

This chain joins TRBV11-2 and TRBJ2-7; TRBD1 matches at 8 bases. The CDR3 covers 15 residues. Trimming took 6 bases from V and 5 from J; bases not matched to a gene: 12. The germline V gene has CDR1 SGHAT and CDR2 FQNNGV. The CDR3 region is CASRYTLRGQHEQYF. CDR3 nucleotide sequence: TGTGCCAGCAGGTACACCCTCAGGGGGCAGCACGAGCAGTACTTC. Based on the CDR3 plus reference TRBV11-2 and TRBJ2-7, the full variable domain is EAGVAQSPRYKIIEKRQSVAFWCNPISGHATLYWYQQILGQGPKLLIQFQNNGVVDDSQLPKDRFSAERLKGVDSTLKIQPAKLEDSAVYLCASRYTLRGQHEQYFGPGTRLTVT.

This sequence joins TRBV7-6 and TRBJ2-2; D gene uncertain. With 6 bases removed from V and 0 bases from J, the gap between germline ends came to 2 bases. There are 12 residues in the CDR3. Germline assignment: CDR1 SGHVS and CDR2 FNYEAQ. Here the CDR3 DNA reads TGTGCCAGCAGGCCGAACACCGGGGAGCTGTTTTTT. The encoded protein is CASRPNTGELFF.

V usage is TRBV11-2 and J usage is TRBJ1-1; a possible D gene is TRBD1 (5 bases). The CDR3 has 14 residues. Trimming shortened V by 4 bases and J by 4 bases, and 13 bases separated the two germline ends. CDR1 and CDR2 (germline): SGHAT, FQNNGV. The CDR3 loop reads CASSSRTGGTEAFF. CDR3 nucleotide sequence: TGTGCCAGCAGCTCCAGGACCGGGGGCACTGAAGCTTTCTTT.

The chain employs TRBV9 and TRBJ1-5, with 10 nucleotides matching TRBD1. Germline loops: CDR1 SGDLS, CDR2 YYNGEE. The CDR3 is made up of 13 amino acids. The V segment lost 5 bases and the J segment 7 bases; nucleotides outside the gene matches: 3. CDR3 nucleotides: TGTGCCAGCAGTGGGACAGGGGAGCAGCCCCAGCATTTT. Its protein product is CASSGTGEQPQHF.

V gene TRBV11-1 combines with J gene TRBJ1-4, with 7 bases aligning to TRBD1. CDR3 length: 15 amino acids. V shed 6 bases, J shed 7 bases, and the junction held 11 bases outside the gene matches. Germline V gene data show CDR1 as SGHAT and CDR2 as FQDESV (reference sequence). Written as DNA, the CDR3 is TGTGCCAGCAGTTCCACCGGGACAGACTTTGAAAAACTGTTTTTT. Its protein is CASSSTGTDFEKLFF.

This clone was detected only once. The chain links TRBV10-2 to TRBJ2-7, with 10 nucleotides matching TRBD1. The CDR3 sequence is 15 residues long. The V gene's germline CDR1 is WSHSY and CDR2 SAAADI. With 4 bases clipped from V and 4 bases from J, the junction kept 7 bases outside the gene matches. CDR3: CASSAPGQGLYEQYF. CDR3 nucleotides: TGCGCCAGCAGTGCCCCGGGACAGGGGCTTTACGAGCAGTACTTC.

This clone was seen more than once but under ten times. The CDR3 nucleotides read TGTGCCAGTAGTGCGCCGGGACAGAGCAATCAGCCCCAGCATTTT. Encoded protein: CASSAPGQSNQPQHF. The chain links TRBV19 to TRBJ1-5; 7 nucleotides agree with TRBD1. V gave up 5 bases and J gave up 1 base; unmatched junction bases: 5. Per the germline V gene, CDR1 is LNHDA and CDR2 is SQIVND (reference sequence). CDR3 length: 15 residues.

The chain carries TRBV4-1 and TRBJ1-1; D not certain. CDR1 MGHRA and CDR2 YSYEKL come from the germline V gene. V was trimmed by 1 base and J by 7 bases, leaving 22 bases between them. This CDR3 spans 17 amino acids. Here the CDR3 reads CASSQVWGERDRGEAFF. DNA of the CDR3: TGCGCCAGCAGCCAAGTCTGGGGTGAGCGGGATCGCGGTGAAGCTTTCTTT.

Comments on this clone: Here the CDR3 omits its conserved ending phenylalanine or tryptophan, so a read error is the likely source. The rearrangement uses TRBV7-2 and TRBJ1-2, with 9 bases lining up with TRBD1. Per the germline V gene, CDR1 is SGHTA and CDR2 is FQGNSA. With 10 bases clipped from V and 7 bases from J, the junction kept 19 bases outside the gene matches. The CDR3 consists of 16 residues. The CDR3 region has the DNA TGTGCCACGCAACAGGGGGCATGGGACACGCGTCGTGGCTACACCGTC. Encoded protein: CATQQGAWDTRRGYTV.

The chain recombines TRBV19 with TRBJ2-6; D is unclear. V was clipped by 9 bases and J by 1 base, with 4 bases between them. Germline V gene data show CDR1 as LNHDA and CDR2 as SQIVND (reference sequence). This CDR3 has 12 residues. CDR3 in DNA: TGTGCCAGCGGTTCTGGGGCCAACGTCCTGACTTTC. Protein product: CASGSGANVLTF.

The rearrangement links TRBV29-1 to TRBJ2-6; 7 bases align to TRBD1. CDR1 SQVTM and CDR2 ANQGSEA come from the germline V gene. The CDR3 spans 18 residues. V shed 5 bases and J 4 bases; nucleotides not matched to a gene: 17. The CDR3 nucleotides read TGCAGCGTTCTAGGGACAGTGGGTTTATCGAGAGGGGCCAACGTCCTGACTTTC. Protein: CSVLGTVGLSRGANVLTF.